One and the same sample provided the 21 T cell receptor beta chains below, sequenced in a study of T cell repertoires in cytomegalovirus infection. From the reads, TCRdb called clonotypes with MiXCR, one entry per CDR3 protein. The table shows around 170,000 distinct CDR3 sequences, with about an eighth occurring only once. Input material: PBMCs. The receptors were gathered from a human donor in good health (CMV status not recorded). Some clones in this sample may be carry-over from other donors' samples.

This clonotype was recorded at least ten times. The chain has TRBV7-2 and TRBJ2-2, with D hard to call. V gave up 3 bases and J gave up 8 bases, with 10 bases separating them. Germline CDR1 reads SGHTA; CDR2 reads FQGNSA. The CDR3 is 13 residues long. DNA of the CDR3: TGTGCCAGCAGCTTCCAGACCCGAGGGGAGCTGTTTTTT. It encodes CASSFQTRGELFF.

The chain carries TRBV24-1 and TRBJ2-1; 12 bases are shared with TRBD2. Per germline, CDR1 KGHDR and CDR2 SFDVKD. Unmatched junction bases numbered 4, after V lost 8 bases and J lost 9 bases. This CDR3 contains 13 residues. The CDR3 coding sequence is TGTGCCACCATGACTAGCGGGGGAGCTGAGCAGTTCTTC. Encoded protein: CATMTSGGAEQFF.

This clonotype was counted a few times. V gene TRBV11-2 combines with J gene TRBJ1-2; perhaps TRBD1 as D (5 bases). Germline-derived CDR1 and CDR2 are SGHAT and FQNNGV. The CDR3 contains 15 residues. Trimming stripped 4 bases from V and 2 bases from J, with 14 bases between. CDR3 in amino acids: CASSSGLGGNYGYTF. The CDR3 DNA is TGTGCCAGCAGCTCCGGCCTGGGGGGAAACTATGGCTACACCTTC.

There are a few counts of this clonotype. The chain links TRBV5-6 to TRBJ2-1; D is unresolved. CDR1 is SGHDT and CDR2 is YYEEEE in the germline V gene. V was cut by 0 bases and J by 4 bases, with 11 bases left in between. The CDR3 extends over 15 amino acids. CDR3 nucleotides: TGTGCCAGCAGCTTGGGGGCCTCCCGGTACAATGAGCAGTTCTTC. Translation: CASSLGASRYNEQFF.

The V and J genes are TRBV5-1 and TRBJ1-3; D is undetermined. CDR1 and CDR2 (germline): SGHRS, YFSETQ. V was clipped by 1 base and J by 0 bases, with 8 bases between them. The CDR3 spans 15 residues. CDR3 coding DNA: TGCGCCAGCAGCTTGACACAGCTCTCTGGAAACACCATATATTTT. Translation: CASSLTQLSGNTIYF.

This clonotype was observed many times. This chain uses TRBV12-3 or TRBV12-4 with TRBJ2-5, with 7 bases identical to TRBD2. The CDR3 covers 15 residues. Germline trimming cut 5 bases from V and 5 bases from J; bases unmatched to any gene: 11. CDR3 loop: CASSPGTAGGETQYF. CDR3 in DNA: TGTGCCAGCAGTCCGGGGACCGCCGGGGGGGAGACCCAGTACTTC.

This clonotype has ten or more counts. This sequence joins TRBV7-3 and TRBJ2-1, with 11 positions matching TRBD2. This CDR3 is 14 amino acids long. From germline, CDR1 is SGHTA and CDR2 FQGTGA. Trimming cost V 5 bases and J 8 bases; bases outside gene matches: 5. The CDR3 is CASSHSGGADEQFF. The CDR3, as DNA: TGTGCCAGCAGCCATAGCGGGGGGGCGGATGAGCAGTTCTTC.

This clonotype was observed at least ten times. The rearrangement uses TRBV7-9 and TRBJ1-4; D is unclear. CDR3 length equals 16 residues. The germline gives CDR1 SEHNR, CDR2 FQNEAQ (reference sequence). The V gene lost 7 bases and the J gene lost 4 bases, with 19 bases spanning the gap. This CDR3 reads CASNRRGTDDNEKLFF. CDR3 DNA: TGTGCCAGCAATAGGCGCGGAACCGATGATAATGAAAAACTGTTTTTT.

This clonotype was seen a few times. This chain uses TRBV29-1 with TRBJ2-1; tentatively, D is TRBD2 (5 bases). V dropped 0 bases and J dropped 0 bases, with 9 bases sitting between them. Germline V gives CDR1 SQVTM, CDR2 ANQGSEA. The CDR3 sequence is 15 residues long. Here the CDR3 reads CSVEDRRVSYNEQFF. The CDR3 DNA reads TGCAGCGTTGAAGATCGGCGGGTCTCCTACAATGAGCAGTTCTTC.

The sample holds many counts of this clonotype. The V and J genes are TRBV7-9 and TRBJ1-2; D is uncertain. CDR3 size: 12 residues. V was cut by 4 bases and J by 10 bases, with 13 bases left in between. CDR1 is SEHNR, CDR2 FQNEAQ, per germline (reference sequence). CDR3 bases: TGTGCCAGCAGCTCACCTTTACCCCCCTACACCTTC. It is translated as CASSSPLPPYTF.

CDR3 coding DNA: TGCAGTGCTCGAAGCGGGGGGGCCTCCTACGAGCAGTACTTC. This codes for CSARSGGASYEQYF. The chain uses TRBV20-1 and TRBJ2-7; 10 bases are a match to TRBD2. Germline loops: CDR1 DFQATT, CDR2 SNEGSKA (reference sequence). There are 14 residues in the CDR3. With V trimmed by 5 bases and J by 0 bases, 4 bases remained unmatched.

V and J are TRBV7-9 and TRBJ2-5; D ambiguous. The ends were cut back, 3 bases at V and 1 base at J, with 9 bases in the middle. This CDR3 comprises 14 residues. The germline gives CDR1 SEHNR, CDR2 FQNEAQ (reference sequence). The CDR3 here is CASSLGPAQETQYF. The DNA of the CDR3 is TGTGCCAGCAGCTTGGGTCCAGCCCAAGAGACCCAGTACTTC.

This chain joins TRBV28 and TRBJ2-1; weak D call: TRBD2 (5 bases). This CDR3 comprises 16 residues. The germline V gene has CDR1 MDHEN and CDR2 SYDVKM. Deletions cut 4 bases from V and 0 bases from J, with 13 bases between. The CDR3 loop reads CASSSLDWRSYNEQFF. CDR3 bases: TGTGCCAGCAGTTCACTGGACTGGCGCTCCTACAATGAGCAGTTCTTC.

This clonotype was found many times. The chain carries TRBV12-3 or TRBV12-4 and TRBJ1-5; D unclear. Trimming removed 4 bases at V and 7 bases at J, with 5 bases between. This CDR3 contains 11 residues. The CDR3 DNA follows: TGTGCCAGCAGTTCTTACCAGCCCCAGCATTTT. Amino acids: CASSSYQPQHF.

There are many counts of this clonotype. V and J are TRBV7-2 and TRBJ2-7, with D unclear. The V gene lost 5 bases and the J gene lost 0 bases, with 14 bases spanning the gap. Germline values: CDR1 SGHTA, CDR2 FQGNSA. The CDR3 is 15 residues long. CDR3 sequence reads: CASSPASVHSYEQYF. In DNA form, the CDR3 reads TGTGCCAGCAGCCCAGCCAGCGTACACTCCTACGAGCAGTACTTC.

A few counts support this clonotype. V gene TRBV19 combines with J gene TRBJ1-1; no firm D call. Germline CDR1 reads LNHDA; CDR2 reads SQIVND (reference sequence). This CDR3 region has 12 residues. V was shortened by 7 bases and J by 4 bases, with 10 bases between the two germline ends. The DNA of the CDR3 is TGTGCCAGTAAATATGGGTCCACTGAAGCTTTCTTT. This translates into CASKYGSTEAFF.

The chain carries TRBV28 and TRBJ2-6; D is unclear. The germline CDR1 and CDR2 sequences are MDHEN and SYDVKM. Trimming cost V 4 bases and J 4 bases, with 11 bases left between them. The CDR3 has 15 amino acids. The CDR3 nucleotides are TGTGCCAGCAGTTACGACCTGAGGGGGGCCAACGTCCTGACTTTC. Protein: CASSYDLRGANVLTF.

There are many counts of this clonotype. The gene calls are TRBV7-9 and TRBJ2-5; 11 nucleotides agree with TRBD2. Looked up from germline, CDR1 is SEHNR and CDR2 is FQNEAQ (reference sequence). Germline trimming cut 6 bases from V and 3 bases from J; bases unmatched to any gene: 6. The CDR3 is 15 residues long. CDR3 nucleotides: TGTGCCAGCAGGCGTCCGGGACTAGCGGAAGAGACCCAGTACTTC. It codes for CASRRPGLAEETQYF.

This chain uses TRBV29-1 with TRBJ1-5, with 8 bases identical to TRBD1. Trimming removed 6 bases from V and 4 bases from J; junction bases left unmatched: 5. The CDR3 runs to 13 residues. Germline lookup yields CDR1 SQVTM and CDR2 ANQGSEA. The DNA of the CDR3 is TGCAGCGTCCGGACAGGGATAAATCAGCCCCAGCATTTT. This gives the protein CSVRTGINQPQHF.

This clonotype was seen a few times. The gene calls are TRBV24-1 and TRBJ1-5; D is possibly TRBD1 (6 bases). Germline V gives CDR1 KGHDR, CDR2 SFDVKD. The CDR3 runs to 13 residues. V lost 5 bases, J lost 9 bases, and 13 bases lay in between. In DNA form, the CDR3 reads TGTGCCACCAGTGTCGCCGGACAGTCGCCCCAGCATTTT. It is translated as CATSVAGQSPQHF.

This clonotype was found many times. V and J are TRBV7-2 and TRBJ1-5; D is perhaps TRBD1 (5 bases). Germline-derived CDR1 and CDR2 are SGHTA and FQGNSA. The germline V and J ends were trimmed by 5 bases and 1 base, with 15 bases remaining between them. This CDR3 has 16 amino acids. The CDR3 DNA reads as TGTGCCAGCAGCCCATTGGGGACCGGGAGCAATCAGCCCCAGCATTTT. It is translated as CASSPLGTGSNQPQHF.